The text below deals with one T cell receptor beta chain. The clone's antigen remains unknown. Base qualities are not provided; no much larger clone lies one nucleotide away. The germline V end is reduced by 0 bases and the J end by 9 bases; junction bases left unmatched: 8. Spanning cysteine to phenylalanine, the CDR3 consists of 15 amino acids. The CDR3 DNA has 45 bases and is translated from base 1. The germline V gene encodes CDR1 SGHRS and CDR2 YFSETQ. In the prospective study, participants were about 18 to 89 years old, resided in about two dozen geographic areas of the United States, and were enrolled through a virtual design. To assign participants to cohorts, the prospective study relied on clinical history that participants themselves reported in a screening survey and a study questionnaire. Exposed participants were defined as having been in contact with someone with a PCR-confirmed or clinician-diagnosed COVID-19 case within 2 weeks of study entry. Mobile phlebotomists in the prospective study collected whole blood, serum and a nasopharyngeal or oropharyngeal swab from every participant. Participants in the prospective study had the option to provide additional blood draws and questionnaires over a roughly 2-month period. Prospective study blood samples were shipped either frozen or at room temperature before DNA extraction.

The data are from a study of blood T cell repertoires in COVID-19 (TCRdb year 2020). Regarding the complete study: Samples covering the acute and convalescent phases of COVID-19 were provided by collaborators in the United States, Italy and Spain. The prospective study material was composed of cDNA or gDNA derived from T cells, B-cell-depleted T cells, or PBMCs. Where available, HLA class I and class II types were taken from metadata supplied by the sample provider and were not determined by assay-based typing. Subjects who had been exposed to COVID-19, were actively infected with it, or had recovered from it provided the deeply sampled blood TCRbeta repertoires that made up the dataset. Nearly every sample came with metadata listing a de-identified subject ID, COVID-19 status, age in years and sex. The repertoires were made available in a free public database intended to serve as a resource for research on the immune response to SARS-CoV-2. The samples were drawn from two sources: the first 160 participants of the ongoing ImmuneRACE study, and 950 to 1,500 subjects contributed by 6 global collaborators.

The immunoSEQ Assay, a bias-controlled multiplex PCR, was used to amplify TCRbeta CDR3 regions from genomic DNA. In the paper's pipeline: The number of nucleated cells in each sample was estimated from the amplification of reference gene primers within the assay. Sequence reads were collapsed and filtered to measure the absolute abundance of every unique TCRbeta CDR3 rearrangement. For each sample, productive Simpson clonality was calculated by taking the square root of Simpson's diversity index across productive rearrangements. This is the immuneACCESS table as TCRdb keeps it, with only in-frame sequences that have V and J called. A part of the clones is gone; compared with another copy, unresolved V genes explain less than half, and the rest is unexplained. That table is the source of V, J and clone size, and D and trimming were worked out from the DNA. For this sample there are around 250,000 clones; approximately 85% appear just once. The ten largest clonotypes hold 5% to 7.5% of the sample.

What the research found in general, with its limitations: The quantity of clinical and demographic metadata differed by source and by participant and was supplied without curation.

The TCR originated in a woman in her forties or fifties who had been exposed to COVID-19. Material for sequencing was PBMCs or T cells enriched from blood (not recorded which). The chain is made from TRBV5-1 and TRBJ2-1, and 8 junctional nucleotides match TRBD2. The base sequence is TGCGCCAGCAGCTTGGCGGCGGGGGGTAGCGGTGAGCAGTTCTTC. It is translated as CASSLAAGGSGEQFF.